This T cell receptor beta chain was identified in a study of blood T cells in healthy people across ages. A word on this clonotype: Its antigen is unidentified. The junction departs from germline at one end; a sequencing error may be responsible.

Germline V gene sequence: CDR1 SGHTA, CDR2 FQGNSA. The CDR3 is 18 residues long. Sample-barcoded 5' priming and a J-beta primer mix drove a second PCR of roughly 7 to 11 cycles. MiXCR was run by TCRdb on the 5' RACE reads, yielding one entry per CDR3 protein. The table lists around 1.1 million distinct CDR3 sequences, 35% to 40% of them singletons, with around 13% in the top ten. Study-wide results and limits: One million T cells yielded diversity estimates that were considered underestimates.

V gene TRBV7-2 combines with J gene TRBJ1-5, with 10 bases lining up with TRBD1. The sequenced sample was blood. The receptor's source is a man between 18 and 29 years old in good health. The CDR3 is CVSSLAPSTGGFNQPQHF. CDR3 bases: TGTGTCAGCAGCTTAGCACCTTCGACAGGGGGCTTCAATCAGCCCCAGCATTTT.